This T cell receptor (beta chain) came from a study of blood T cells in healthy people across ages. Study-level points and caveats: The authors considered diversity estimates from one million T cells to be underestimates.

About this clonotype: What it binds is unknown.

Primed by a sample-barcoded 5' primer and a J-beta primer mix, a second PCR proceeded for about 7 to 11 cycles. TCRdb re-called the 5' RACE reads with MiXCR, one entry per CDR3 protein. The sample gives around 790,000 distinct CDR3 sequences, more than 40% of which show up once; approximately 19% is in the top ten. Trimming pared 6 bases from V and 1 base from J, leaving 12 bases between. Germline CDR1 and CDR2: SGHAT and FQNNGV. This CDR3 is built from 14 residues. Sequencing was done on a sample of blood. The chain links TRBV11-2 to TRBJ1-1; D gene uncertain. The clonotype was recovered from a man between 60 and 75 years old in good health. In DNA form, the CDR3 reads TGTGCCAGCAGTGCCATCAGGTCGAACACTGAAGCTTTCTTT. It yields the protein CASSAIRSNTEAFF. Variable domain in full (rest from reference TRBV11-2 and TRBJ1-1): EAGVAQSPRYKIIEKRQSVAFWCNPISGHATLYWYQQILGQGPKLLIQFQNNGVVDDSQLPKDRFSAERLKGVDSTLKIQPAKLEDSAVYLCASSAIRSNTEAFFGQGTRLTVV.